This passage covers 2 T cell receptor beta chains from one sample sequenced in a study of T cell repertoires in cytomegalovirus infection. TCRdb re-called the reads through MiXCR, storing one row per CDR3 protein. Here the sample spans some 240,000 distinct CDR3 sequences, 15% to 20% being singletons. Sequencing used CD8+ T cells from PBMCs. The receptor set was obtained from a human donor in good health (CMV status not recorded). Some clones in this sample may be carry-over from other donors' samples.

This clonotype was detected a few times. This chain joins TRBV5-5 and TRBJ2-7; tentatively, D is TRBD2 (6 bases). Germline CDR1 is SGHKS and CDR2 is YYEKEE (reference sequence). The CDR3 consists of 14 residues. V lost 5 bases to trimming and J lost 3 bases, with 15 bases between them. CDR3 in DNA: TGTGCCAGCAGTTTTTTAGGGGAGGTCTACGAGCAGTACTTC. Protein sequence: CASSFLGEVYEQYF.

Remarks on this clonotype: Relative to the germline gene, one junction end is altered; a read error may explain this. The chain links TRBV4-1 to TRBJ1-1, with 7 bases aligning to TRBD1. Germline V gene lookup returns CDR1 MGHRA and CDR2 YSYEKL. This CDR3 has 13 residues. The chain's CDR3 is CTSSRGVNTEAFF. DNA of the CDR3: TGCACCAGCAGCAGGGGGGTGAACACTGAAGCTTTCTTT.